This T cell receptor beta chain was identified in a study of blood T cell repertoires in COVID-19. Study-level information: T cells, B-cell-depleted T cells, or PBMCs provided the cDNA or gDNA that served as material.

V lost 6 bases, J lost 2 bases, and 3 bases stayed unmatched. The CDR3 sequence is 13 residues long. The germline CDR1 and CDR2 sequences are LNHDA and SQIVND (reference sequence). Per the authors' pipeline: Reference gene primer amplification gave nucleated cell count estimates. Clones were sequenced by immunoSEQ multiplex PCR, and TCRdb holds only the in-frame ones, with some missing. D and trimming come from the DNA, and the V and J calls and clone size come from that table. The data contain about 98,000 clones, approximately 89% of them singletons. V usage is TRBV19 and J usage is TRBJ1-1, with 7 bases lining up with TRBD1. This TCR derives from a man between 50 and 59 years old with acute or convalescent COVID-19. The sample taken for sequencing was peripheral blood. In DNA, the CDR3 is TGTGCCAGTAGGCGACAGGGAAACACTGAAGCTTTCTTT. Its protein is CASRRQGNTEAFF.